Sequencing of this T cell receptor beta chain was carried out in a study of PD-L1 blockade in urothelial cancer. Sequencing used immunoSEQ multiplex PCR; TCRdb keeps in-frame clones, though not all of them. The sample carries roughly 45,000 clones, approximately 90% recorded once. This CDR3 contains 11 residues. Trimming left V 2 bases short and J 8 bases short, with 7 bases between. CDR1 is SGHDT and CDR2 is YYEEEE in the germline V gene. The genes are TRBV5-6 and TRBJ1-2; D uncertain. This sequence was found in a man aged 55 to 69 with urothelial cancer. The sequencing here drew on PBMCs, taken around atezolizumab (anti-PD-L1) treatment. CDR3 DNA sequence: TGTGCCAGCAGCTTATCGGAGGGCTACACCTTC. Residues: CASSLSEGYTF. The full variable domain, completed using reference TRBV5-6 and TRBJ1-2, is DAGVTQSPTHLIKTRGQQVTLRCSPKSGHDTVSWYQQALGQGPQFIFQYYEEEERQRGNFPDRFSGHQFPNYSSELNVNALLLGDSALYLCASSLSEGYTFGSGTRLTVV.